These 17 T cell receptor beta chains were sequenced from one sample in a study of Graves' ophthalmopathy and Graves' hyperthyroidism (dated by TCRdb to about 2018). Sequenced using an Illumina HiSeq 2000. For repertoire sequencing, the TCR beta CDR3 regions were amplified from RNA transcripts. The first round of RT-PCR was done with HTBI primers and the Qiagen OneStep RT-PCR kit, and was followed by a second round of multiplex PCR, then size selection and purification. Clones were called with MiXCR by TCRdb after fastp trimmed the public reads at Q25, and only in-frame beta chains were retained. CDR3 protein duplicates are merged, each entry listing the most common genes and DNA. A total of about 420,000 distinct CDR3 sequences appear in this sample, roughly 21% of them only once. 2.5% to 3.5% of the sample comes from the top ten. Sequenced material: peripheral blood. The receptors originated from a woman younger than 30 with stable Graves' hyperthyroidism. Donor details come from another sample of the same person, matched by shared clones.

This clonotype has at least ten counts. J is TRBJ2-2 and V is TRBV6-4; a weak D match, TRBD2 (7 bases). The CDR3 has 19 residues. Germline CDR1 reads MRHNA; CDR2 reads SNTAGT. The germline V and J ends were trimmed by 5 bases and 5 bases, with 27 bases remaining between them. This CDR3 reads CASSPQSGGLQKTTGELFF. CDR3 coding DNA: TGTGCCAGCAGTCCCCAATCGGGGGGCCTCCAAAAAACAACCGGGGAGCTGTTTTTT.

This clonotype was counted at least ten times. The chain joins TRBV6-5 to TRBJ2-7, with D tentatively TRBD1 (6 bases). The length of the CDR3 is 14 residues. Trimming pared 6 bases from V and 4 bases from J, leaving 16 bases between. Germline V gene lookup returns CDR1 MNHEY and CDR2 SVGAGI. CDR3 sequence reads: CASSSEDSAYEQYF. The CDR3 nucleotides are TGTGCCAGCAGCTCAGAGGACAGCGCTTACGAGCAGTACTTC.

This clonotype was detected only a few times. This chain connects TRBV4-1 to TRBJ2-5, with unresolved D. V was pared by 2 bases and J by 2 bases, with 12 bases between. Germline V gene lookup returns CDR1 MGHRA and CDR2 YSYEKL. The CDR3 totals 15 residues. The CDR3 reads CASSQTINRQETQYF. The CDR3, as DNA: TGCGCCAGCAGCCAAACTATAAACAGACAAGAGACCCAGTACTTC.

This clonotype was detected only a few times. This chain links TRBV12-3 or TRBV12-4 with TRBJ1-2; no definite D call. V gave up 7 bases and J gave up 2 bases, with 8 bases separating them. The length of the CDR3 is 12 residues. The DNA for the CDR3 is TGTGCCAGCAAGGAGAGAAACTATGGCTACACCTTC. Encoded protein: CASKERNYGYTF.

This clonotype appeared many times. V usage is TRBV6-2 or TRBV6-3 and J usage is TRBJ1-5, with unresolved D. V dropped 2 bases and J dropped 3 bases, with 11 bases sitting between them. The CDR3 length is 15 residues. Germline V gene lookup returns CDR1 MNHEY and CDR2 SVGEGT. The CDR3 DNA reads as TGTGCCAGCAGTTACCTCCGCGGTCTCAATCAGCCCCAGCATTTT. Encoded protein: CASSYLRGLNQPQHF.

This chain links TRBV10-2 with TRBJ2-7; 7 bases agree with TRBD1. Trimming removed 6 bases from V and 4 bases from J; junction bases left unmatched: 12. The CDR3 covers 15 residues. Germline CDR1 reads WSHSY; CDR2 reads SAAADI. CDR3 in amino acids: CASRRETGVLYEQYF. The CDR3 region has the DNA TGCGCCAGCAGACGGGAAACAGGGGTTTTGTACGAGCAGTACTTC.

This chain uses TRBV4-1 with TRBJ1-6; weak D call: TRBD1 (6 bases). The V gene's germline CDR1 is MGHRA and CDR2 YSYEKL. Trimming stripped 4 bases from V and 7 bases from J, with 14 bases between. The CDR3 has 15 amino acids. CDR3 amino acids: CASSPNDRINSPLHF. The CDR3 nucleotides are TGCGCCAGCAGCCCTAACGACAGGATAAATTCACCCCTCCACTTT.

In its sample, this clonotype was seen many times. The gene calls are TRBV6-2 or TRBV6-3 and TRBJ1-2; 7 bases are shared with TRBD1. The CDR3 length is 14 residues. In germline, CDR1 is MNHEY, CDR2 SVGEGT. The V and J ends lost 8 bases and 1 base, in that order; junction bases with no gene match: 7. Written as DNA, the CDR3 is TGTGCCAGCCGGGGACAGACCTTTAACTATGGCTACACCTTC. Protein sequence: CASRGQTFNYGYTF.

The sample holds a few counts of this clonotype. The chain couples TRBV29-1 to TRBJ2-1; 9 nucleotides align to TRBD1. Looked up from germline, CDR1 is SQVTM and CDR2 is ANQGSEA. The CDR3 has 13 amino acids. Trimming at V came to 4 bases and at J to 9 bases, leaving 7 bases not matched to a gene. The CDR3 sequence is CSVVGGQGGEQFF. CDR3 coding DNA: TGCAGCGTTGTAGGGGGACAGGGCGGTGAGCAGTTCTTC.

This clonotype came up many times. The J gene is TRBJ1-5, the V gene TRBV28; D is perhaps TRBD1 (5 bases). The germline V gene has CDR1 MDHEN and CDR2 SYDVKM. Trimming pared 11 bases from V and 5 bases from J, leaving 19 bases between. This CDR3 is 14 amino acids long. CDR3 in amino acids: CAALHGGGDQPQHF. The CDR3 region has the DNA TGTGCCGCACTACATGGGGGTGGGGATCAGCCCCAGCATTTT.

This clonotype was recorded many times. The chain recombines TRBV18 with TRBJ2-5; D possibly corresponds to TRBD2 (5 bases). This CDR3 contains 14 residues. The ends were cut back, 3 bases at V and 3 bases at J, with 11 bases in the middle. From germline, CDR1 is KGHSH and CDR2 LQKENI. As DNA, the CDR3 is TGTGCCAGCTCACCGCCTACGAGGGAAGAGACCCAGTACTTC. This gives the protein CASSPPTREETQYF.

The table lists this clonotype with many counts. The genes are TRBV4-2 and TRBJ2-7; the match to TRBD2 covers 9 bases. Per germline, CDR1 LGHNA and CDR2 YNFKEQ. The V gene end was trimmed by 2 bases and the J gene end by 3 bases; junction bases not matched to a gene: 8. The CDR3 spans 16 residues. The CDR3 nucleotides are TGTGCCAGCAGCCAACAGGAGGGTAGCGGGAGCTACGAGCAGTACTTC. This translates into CASSQQEGSGSYEQYF.

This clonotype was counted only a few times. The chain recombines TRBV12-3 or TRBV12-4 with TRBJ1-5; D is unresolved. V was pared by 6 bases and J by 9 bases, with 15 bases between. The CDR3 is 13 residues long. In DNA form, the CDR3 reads TGTGCCAGCAGCCCGACCGGGTGGAGGCCCCAGCATTTT. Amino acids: CASSPTGWRPQHF.

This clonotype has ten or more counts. CDR3 sequence (DNA): TGTGCCAGCACGCCTCTGGGCAGTCCTAGCGAGCAGTACTTC. It codes for CASTPLGSPSEQYF. V usage is TRBV7-9 and J usage is TRBJ2-7, with D unclear. Germline lookup yields CDR1 SEHNR and CDR2 FQNEAQ (reference sequence). Deletions cut 7 bases from V and 6 bases from J, with 19 bases between. The CDR3 runs to 14 residues.

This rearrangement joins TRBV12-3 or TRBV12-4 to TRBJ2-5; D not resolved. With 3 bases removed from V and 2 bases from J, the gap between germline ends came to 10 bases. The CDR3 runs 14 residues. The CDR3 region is CASSFSAVQETQYF. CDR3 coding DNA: TGTGCCAGCAGTTTCAGCGCAGTGCAAGAGACCCAGTACTTC.

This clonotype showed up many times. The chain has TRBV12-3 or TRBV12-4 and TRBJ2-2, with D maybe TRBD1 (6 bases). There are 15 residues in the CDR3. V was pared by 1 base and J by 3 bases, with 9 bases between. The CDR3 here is CASSLDRADTGELFF. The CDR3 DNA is TGTGCCAGCAGTTTAGACAGGGCTGACACCGGGGAGCTGTTTTTT.

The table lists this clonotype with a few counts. In nucleotides, the CDR3 is TGTGCCAGCAGCCAAGCAACCGGGACAGAGACTTTCTTT. Its protein product is CASSQATGTETFF. The chain links TRBV3-1 to TRBJ1-1; 7 positions match TRBD1. The CDR3 has 13 amino acids. CDR1 is LGHDT and CDR2 is YNNKEL in the germline V gene (reference sequence). The ends lost 1 base at V and 12 bases at J; junction bases unmatched: 8.